These 30 T cell receptor beta chains originate from one sample sequenced in a study of T cells after yellow fever vaccination. TCRdb analysed the 5' RACE reads with MiXCR anew, one entry per CDR3 protein. Of hundreds of thousands of distinct CDR3 sequences detected, over 4% appear once; the ten largest clones hold around 25%. The specimen was PBMCs, collected 5 days after the yellow fever booster vaccination. These receptors were taken from a man between 18 and 29 years old who received the YFV17D yellow fever vaccine.

The chain has TRBV18 and TRBJ2-5; D may correspond to TRBD1 or TRBD2 (6 bases each). Germline V gene sequence: CDR1 KGHSH, CDR2 LQKENI. The V gene lost 2 bases and the J gene lost 5 bases, with 15 bases spanning the gap. The CDR3 is 15 residues long. The CDR3 loop reads CASSPESGAWETQYF. CDR3 nucleotide sequence: TGTGCCAGCTCACCAGAGTCGGGGGCTTGGGAGACCCAGTACTTC.

The J gene is TRBJ2-5, the V gene TRBV11-1, with a possible D match to TRBD2 (5 bases). Germline-derived CDR1 and CDR2 are SGHAT and FQDESV (reference sequence). This CDR3 has 13 amino acids. Trimming removed 6 bases at V and 5 bases at J, with 13 bases between. CDR3 nucleotide sequence: TGTGCCAGCAGGTTGGGCGGGTCGGAGACCCAGTACTTC. Translated, it gives CASRLGGSETQYF.

The rearrangement uses TRBV5-1 and TRBJ2-7, with 11 bases that match TRBD1. Looked up from germline, CDR1 is SGHRS and CDR2 is YFSETQ. The V gene end was trimmed by 2 bases and the J gene end by 3 bases; junction bases not matched to a gene: 4. This CDR3 is 15 amino acids long. This CDR3 is CASSFGQGAVYEQYV. Written as DNA, the CDR3 is TGCGCCAGCAGCTTCGGACAGGGGGCGGTCTACGAGCAGTACGTC.

This chain links TRBV5-1 with TRBJ2-3; TRBD1 matches at 8 bases. Germline loops: CDR1 SGHRS, CDR2 YFSETQ. With V trimmed by 1 base and J by 7 bases, 5 bases remained unmatched. This CDR3 contains 14 residues. CDR3 nucleotides: TGCGCCAGCAGCTTGTTAGGACAGGGAAATACGCAGTATTTT. This codes for CASSLLGQGNTQYF.

The V call is TRBV4-1, the J call TRBJ1-2, with TRBD1 matching 7 bases. J was trimmed by 5 bases and V by 0 bases; bases with no gene match: 3. Per germline, CDR1 MGHRA and CDR2 YSYEKL. The CDR3 spans 14 residues. CDR3 protein: CASSQDPQGYGYTF. CDR3 nucleotide sequence: TGCGCCAGCAGCCAAGATCCACAGGGGTATGGCTACACCTTC.

The sample holds many counts of this clonotype. The chain joins TRBV28 to TRBJ2-5; maybe TRBD1 (7 bases). Trimming took 6 bases from V and 4 from J, leaving 12 bases between them. Germline V gene lookup returns CDR1 MDHEN and CDR2 SYDVKM. The CDR3 consists of 13 residues. CDR3 nucleotides: TGTGCCAGCAGGGAGGGGGCCTCAGAGACCCAGTACTTC. Translated, it gives CASREGASETQYF.

The chain links TRBV5-1 to TRBJ2-7, with TRBD1 matching 7 bases. Trimming took 4 bases from V and 2 from J; bases not matched to a gene: 9. CDR1 SGHRS and CDR2 YFSETQ come from the germline V gene. The CDR3 extends over 15 amino acids. CDR3 in amino acids: CASSKDTGTAYEQYF. The CDR3, as DNA: TGCGCCAGCAGCAAGGATACCGGGACAGCCTACGAGCAGTACTTC.

The sample holds a few counts of this clonotype. The rearrangement links TRBV4-3 to TRBJ1-2, with D hard to call. Germline V gene sequence: CDR1 LGHNA, CDR2 YSLEER. The CDR3 length is 15 residues. Trimming cost V 3 bases and J 4 bases, with 15 bases left between them. Here the CDR3 reads CASSQRTGNIYGYTF. In DNA, the CDR3 is TGCGCCAGCAGCCAGAGAACGGGGAACATCTATGGCTACACCTTC.

This chain uses TRBV19 with TRBJ1-6; D possibly corresponds to TRBD1 (6 bases). The CDR3 sequence is 14 residues long. V gave up 7 bases and J gave up 8 bases, with 15 bases separating them. Germline loops: CDR1 LNHDA, CDR2 SQIVND (reference sequence). The CDR3 loop reads CASTSWGADSPLHF. The CDR3 DNA follows: TGTGCCAGTACCTCGTGGGGGGCAGATTCACCCCTCCACTTT. The complete variable domain, with remaining parts taken from reference TRBV19 and TRBJ1-6, reads DGGITQSPKYLFRKEGQNVTLSCEQNLNHDAMYWYRQDPGQGLRLIYYSQIVNDFQKGDIAEGYSVSREKKESFPLTVTSAQKNPTAFYLCASTSWGADSPLHFGNGTRLTVT.

The V gene is TRBV29-1, the J gene TRBJ1-5; 7 nucleotides match TRBD1. CDR1 and CDR2 (germline): SQVTM, ANQGSEA. CDR3 length: 14 residues. V shed 6 bases and J 0 bases; nucleotides not matched to a gene: 5. CDR3 amino acids: CSVADRHSNQPQHF. DNA for the CDR3: TGCAGCGTCGCGGACAGGCATAGCAATCAGCCCCAGCATTTT. The full variable domain, in which reference TRBV29-1 and TRBJ1-5 provide the parts outside the CDR3, is SAVISQKPSRDICQRGTSLTIQCQVDSQVTMMFWYRQQPGQSLTLIATANQGSEATYESGFVIDKFPISRPNLTFSTLTVSNMSPEDSSIYLCSVADRHSNQPQHFGDGTRLSIL.

There are a few counts of this clonotype. V and J are TRBV5-1 and TRBJ2-5; 8 nucleotides agree with TRBD2. The CDR3 is 17 residues long. Germline-derived CDR1 and CDR2 are SGHRS and YFSETQ. Losses at the gene ends were 2 bases for V and 7 bases for J; bases not matched to a gene: 16. The CDR3 DNA reads TGCGCCAGCAGCTTCAACCCGACTAGCGAAGCTTGGGGGACCCAGTACTTC. This translates into CASSFNPTSEAWGTQYF.

This clonotype was picked up a small number of times. Germline is not matched at one junction end, which may reflect a read error. The rearrangement joins TRBV7-7 to TRBJ2-5, with a possible D match to TRBD2 (6 bases). This CDR3 has 15 amino acids. CDR1 and CDR2 (germline): SSHAT, FNYEAQ (reference sequence). Written as DNA, the CDR3 is TGTGCTAGCAGCTCGGGGGTCTCGCTGGCGGAGACCCAGTACTTC. Translation: CASSSGVSLAETQYF.

This sequence joins TRBV6-6 and TRBJ1-2; 12 nucleotides line up with TRBD1. In germline, CDR1 is MNHNY, CDR2 SVGAGI (reference sequence). This CDR3 has 14 amino acids. The J segment lost 7 bases and the V segment lost 5 bases, leaving 5 bases of the junction unmatched. The CDR3 region is CASSTRDRGPGYTF. The CDR3 DNA sequence: TGTGCCAGCAGTACTAGGGACAGGGGGCCTGGCTACACCTTC.

This chain joins TRBV28 and TRBJ2-7; a weak D match, TRBD2 (6 bases). CDR3 length: 14 amino acids. From germline, CDR1 is MDHEN and CDR2 SYDVKM. V lost 2 bases, J lost 6 bases, and 14 bases lay in between. As DNA, the CDR3 is TGTGCCAGCAGTTTACGGGCAGGAGCGGGCGAGCAGTACGTC. Protein sequence: CASSLRAGAGEQYV.

The chain carries TRBV9 and TRBJ2-1, with 10 bases fitting TRBD1. The V segment lost 6 bases and the J segment 1 base; nucleotides outside the gene matches: 7. The CDR3 is 16 amino acids. Germline V gives CDR1 SGDLS, CDR2 YYNGEE. The CDR3 region has the DNA TGTGCCAGCACCTTCGGACAGGGGGGTTCCTACAATGAGCAGTTCTTC. It is translated as CASTFGQGGSYNEQFF.

This clonotype was observed many times. The CDR3 spells CASSSEKETQYF. The CDR3 nucleotides are TGTGCCAGCAGTTCCGAAAAAGAGACCCAGTACTTC. The V call is TRBV12-3 or TRBV12-4, the J call TRBJ2-5; D is uncertain. V was cut by 4 bases and J by 3 bases, with 6 bases left in between. The CDR3 covers 12 residues.

This clonotype showed up just a few times. The chain links TRBV9 to TRBJ1-2; 7 nucleotides match TRBD1. CDR1 SGDLS and CDR2 YYNGEE come from the germline V gene. Trimming cost V 4 bases and J 4 bases; bases outside gene matches: 7. The CDR3 extends over 14 amino acids. CDR3 loop: CASSLTGRGYGYTF. The CDR3 DNA reads TGTGCCAGCAGCCTGACAGGGCGCGGCTATGGCTACACCTTC.

This clonotype was counted between two and nine times. V and J are TRBV12-3 or TRBV12-4 and TRBJ2-2, with D unresolved. The length of the CDR3 is 15 residues. Trimming cost V 5 bases and J 3 bases, with 13 bases left between them. CDR3 protein: CASSPFLRDTGELFF. DNA for the CDR3: TGTGCCAGCAGTCCCTTTCTCAGAGACACCGGGGAGCTGTTTTTT.

This clonotype has a handful of counts. The V call is TRBV11-2, the J call TRBJ1-6; D unresolved. Per germline, CDR1 SGHAT and CDR2 FQNNGV. V was cut by 5 bases and J by 7 bases, with 15 bases left in between. The CDR3 has 15 amino acids. The CDR3 DNA reads TGTGCCAGCAGCCCTCGGGAAGCGGAGAATTCACCCCTCCACTTT. Its protein product is CASSPREAENSPLHF.

In this sample, this clonotype turned up many times. The chain carries TRBV7-2 and TRBJ1-6; D is uncertain. Trimming removed 5 bases at V and 7 bases at J, with 12 bases between. This CDR3 region has 14 residues. Germline CDR1 is SGHTA and CDR2 is FQGNSA. The CDR3 DNA follows: TGTGCCAGCAGCCCAGGACCGTTAAATTCACCCCTCCACTTT. Its translation: CASSPGPLNSPLHF.

This clonotype occurred a few times. The chain has TRBV7-9 and TRBJ2-7; a weak D match, TRBD1 (5 bases). The CDR3 is 12 amino acids. The V end was cut by 2 bases, the J end by 6 bases, with 8 bases between. CDR1 SEHNR and CDR2 FQNEAQ come from the germline V gene (reference sequence). CDR3: CASSLYGAEQYV. CDR3 nucleotide sequence: TGTGCCAGCAGCTTATATGGGGCCGAGCAGTACGTC.

In its sample, this clonotype was seen a few times. The V and J genes are TRBV11-2 and TRBJ2-1, with 8 nucleotides matching TRBD2. This CDR3 is 15 amino acids long. With 2 bases clipped from V and 4 bases from J, the junction kept 4 bases outside the gene matches. In germline, CDR1 is SGHAT, CDR2 FQNNGV. The CDR3 nucleotides read TGTGCCAGCAGCTTACGTAGCGGGGATTACAATGAGCAGTTCTTC. Translating it yields CASSLRSGDYNEQFF.

The CDR3 here is CSAAISMDTEAFF. The DNA of the CDR3 is TGCAGTGCTGCTATATCTATGGACACTGAAGCTTTCTTT. The J gene is TRBJ1-1, the V gene TRBV20-1; D is undetermined. The CDR3 loop spans 13 amino acids. CDR1 and CDR2 (germline): DFQATT, SNEGSKA (reference sequence). Between the trimmed V and J ends, which lost 5 bases and 3 bases, there was a span of 13 bases.

This clonotype was counted between two and nine times. The CDR3 sequence: CASSLLQGTGYTF. CDR3 coding DNA: TGTGCCAGCAGTTTACTACAGGGTACTGGCTACACCTTC. The chain carries TRBV12-3 or TRBV12-4 and TRBJ1-2, with a weak D call TRBD1 (6 bases). Trimming removed 2 bases at V and 7 bases at J, with 11 bases between. The CDR3 length is 13 residues.

The table lists this clonotype with many counts. The chain links TRBV7-3 to TRBJ2-2, with D hard to call. CDR1 SGHTA and CDR2 FQGTGA come from the germline V gene. V was trimmed by 1 base and J by 1 base, leaving 1 base between them. This CDR3 has 13 residues. The CDR3 region is CASSLMNTGELFF. CDR3 nucleotides: TGTGCCAGCAGCTTAATGAACACCGGGGAGCTGTTTTTT. The variable domain in full, with the rest retrieved from reference TRBV7-3 and TRBJ2-2, is GAGVSQTPSNKVTEKGKYVELRCDPISGHTALYWYRQSLGQGPEFLIYFQGTGAADDSGLPNDRFFAVRPEGSVSTLKIQRTERGDSAVYLCASSLMNTGELFFGEGSRLTVL.

The gene calls are TRBV6-2 or TRBV6-3 and TRBJ2-7; 7 bases are shared with TRBD1. CDR1 is MNHEY, CDR2 SVGEGT, per germline. With 0 bases clipped from V and 2 bases from J, the junction kept 10 bases outside the gene matches. This CDR3 comprises 17 residues. This CDR3 reads CASSYSSGTAKTYEQYV. The CDR3 bases are TGTGCCAGCAGTTACTCGTCCGGGACAGCTAAAACCTACGAGCAGTACGTC.

This clonotype was seen a few times. The V and J genes are TRBV12-3 or TRBV12-4 and TRBJ1-1; 7 bases map to TRBD1. J gave up 0 bases and V 5 bases, and 6 bases lay outside the gene matches. CDR3 length: 15 residues. The CDR3 sequence: CASSPMTGLNTEAFF. For the CDR3, the DNA is TGTGCCAGCAGTCCCATGACAGGGTTGAACACTGAAGCTTTCTTT.

This clonotype was seen more than once but under ten times. The CDR3 nucleotides read TGTGCCAGCACCATAGGGGGGATCTATGGCTACACCTTC. It codes for CASTIGGIYGYTF. The chain uses TRBV6-5 and TRBJ1-2; tentative D call: TRBD1 (6 bases). Germline CDR1 is MNHEY and CDR2 is SVGAGI. This CDR3 has 13 residues. V was cut by 7 bases and J by 4 bases, with 13 bases left in between.

The chain couples TRBV4-3 to TRBJ2-1, with 7 bases lining up with TRBD2. The ends lost 0 bases at V and 2 bases at J; junction bases unmatched: 1. The CDR3 runs 15 residues. The germline V gene has CDR1 LGHNA and CDR2 YSLEER. CDR3 coding DNA: TGCGCCAGCAGCCAAGATCGGGGGGCCTACAATGAGCAGTTCTTC. Amino acid sequence: CASSQDRGAYNEQFF.

The sample holds many counts of this clonotype. The V gene is TRBV12-3 or TRBV12-4, the J gene TRBJ1-2, with 8 bases lining up with TRBD1. The trim removed 6 bases at V and 8 bases at J, leaving 11 bases unmatched. The CDR3 is made up of 14 amino acids. The CDR3 reads CASSYNRAGGGYTF. CDR3 in DNA: TGTGCCAGCAGCTACAATAGGGCAGGGGGCGGCTACACCTTC.